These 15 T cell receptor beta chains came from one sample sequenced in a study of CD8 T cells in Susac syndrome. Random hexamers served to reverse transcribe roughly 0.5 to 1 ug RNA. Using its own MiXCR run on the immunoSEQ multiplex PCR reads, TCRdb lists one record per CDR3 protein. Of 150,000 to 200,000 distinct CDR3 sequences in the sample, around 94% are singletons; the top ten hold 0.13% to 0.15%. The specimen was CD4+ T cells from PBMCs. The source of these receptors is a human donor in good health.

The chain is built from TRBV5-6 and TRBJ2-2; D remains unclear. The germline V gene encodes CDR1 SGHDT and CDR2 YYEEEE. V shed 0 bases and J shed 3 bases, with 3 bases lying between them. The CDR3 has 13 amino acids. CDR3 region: CASSLADTGELFF. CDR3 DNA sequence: TGTGCCAGCAGCTTGGCGGACACCGGGGAGCTGTTTTTT.

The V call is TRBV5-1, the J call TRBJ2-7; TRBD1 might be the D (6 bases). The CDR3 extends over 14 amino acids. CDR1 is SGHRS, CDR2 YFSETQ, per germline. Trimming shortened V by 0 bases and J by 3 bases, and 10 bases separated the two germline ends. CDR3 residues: CASSLGLQGYEQYF. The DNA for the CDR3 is TGCGCCAGCAGCTTGGGATTACAGGGCTACGAGCAGTACTTC.

CDR3 DNA sequence: TGCAGTGCTAGGACAGGGGGCCCACTTAACTATGGCTACACCTTC. It encodes CSARTGGPLNYGYTF. The chain employs TRBV20-1 and TRBJ1-2, with 10 bases fitting TRBD1. After removal of 3 bases from V and 1 base from J, the junction contained 5 bases not matched to a gene. The CDR3 has 15 amino acids. In germline, CDR1 is DFQATT, CDR2 SNEGSKA (reference sequence).

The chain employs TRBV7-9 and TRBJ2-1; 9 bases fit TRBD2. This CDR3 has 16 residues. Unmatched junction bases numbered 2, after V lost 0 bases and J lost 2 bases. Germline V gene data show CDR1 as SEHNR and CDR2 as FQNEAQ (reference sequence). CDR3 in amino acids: CASSLAGGGAYNEQFF. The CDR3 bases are TGTGCCAGCAGCTTAGCTGGCGGGGGGGCCTACAATGAGCAGTTCTTC.

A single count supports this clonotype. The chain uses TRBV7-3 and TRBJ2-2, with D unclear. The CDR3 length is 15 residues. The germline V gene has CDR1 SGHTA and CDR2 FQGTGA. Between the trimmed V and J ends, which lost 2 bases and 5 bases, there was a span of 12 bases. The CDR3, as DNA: TGTGCCAGCAGCTTATCCTCAGGCAAGACCGGGGAGCTGTTTTTT. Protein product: CASSLSSGKTGELFF.

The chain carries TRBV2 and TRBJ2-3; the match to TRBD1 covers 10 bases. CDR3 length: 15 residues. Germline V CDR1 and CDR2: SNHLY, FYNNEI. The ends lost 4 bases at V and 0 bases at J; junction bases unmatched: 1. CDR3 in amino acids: CASSGGQGSTDTQYF. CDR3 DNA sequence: TGTGCCAGCAGTGGGGGACAGGGGAGCACAGATACGCAGTATTTT.

CDR3 amino acids: CASRPLSDTQYF. In nucleotides, the CDR3 is TGTGCAAGTCGCCCTCTCTCAGATACGCAGTATTTT. This sequence joins TRBV12-2 and TRBJ2-3. TRBV12-2 is designated a pseudogene. CDR3 length: 12 amino acids.

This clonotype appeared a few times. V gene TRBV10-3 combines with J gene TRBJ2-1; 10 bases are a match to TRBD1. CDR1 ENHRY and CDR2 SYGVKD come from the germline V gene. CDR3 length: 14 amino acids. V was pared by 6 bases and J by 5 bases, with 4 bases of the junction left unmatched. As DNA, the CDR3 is TGTGCCATCAGGAGGACAGGGGGGGACAATGAGCAGTTCTTC. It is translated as CAIRRTGGDNEQFF.

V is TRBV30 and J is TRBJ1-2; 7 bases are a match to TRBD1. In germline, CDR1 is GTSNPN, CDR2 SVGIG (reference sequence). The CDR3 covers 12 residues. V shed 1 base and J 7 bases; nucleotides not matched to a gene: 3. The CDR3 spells CAWSETGSGYTF. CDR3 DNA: TGTGCCTGGAGTGAGACAGGGTCTGGCTACACCTTC.

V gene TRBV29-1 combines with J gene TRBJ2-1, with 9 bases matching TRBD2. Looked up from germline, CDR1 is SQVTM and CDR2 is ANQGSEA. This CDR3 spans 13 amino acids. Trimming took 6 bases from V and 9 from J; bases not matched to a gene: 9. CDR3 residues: CSVASLAGAEQFF. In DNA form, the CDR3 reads TGCAGCGTCGCTTCTTTAGCGGGGGCTGAGCAGTTCTTC.

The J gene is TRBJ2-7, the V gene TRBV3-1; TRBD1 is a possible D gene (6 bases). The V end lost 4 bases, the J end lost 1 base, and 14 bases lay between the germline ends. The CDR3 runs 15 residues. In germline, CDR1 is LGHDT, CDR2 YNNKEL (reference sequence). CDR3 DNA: TGTGCCAGCAGCCGGGGCAGGGGTTATTCCTACGAGCAGTACTTC. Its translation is CASSRGRGYSYEQYF.

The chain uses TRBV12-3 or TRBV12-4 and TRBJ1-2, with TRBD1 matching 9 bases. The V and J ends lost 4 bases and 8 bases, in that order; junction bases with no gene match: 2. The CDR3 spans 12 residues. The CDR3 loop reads CASSSGQGGYTF. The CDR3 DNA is TGTGCCAGCAGTTCTGGACAGGGGGGCTACACCTTC.

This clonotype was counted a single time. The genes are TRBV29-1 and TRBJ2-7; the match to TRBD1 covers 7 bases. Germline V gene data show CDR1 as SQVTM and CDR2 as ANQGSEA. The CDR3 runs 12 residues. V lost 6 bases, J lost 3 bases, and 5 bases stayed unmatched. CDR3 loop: CSVRGQIYEQYF. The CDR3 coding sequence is TGCAGCGTGAGGGGACAGATCTACGAGCAGTACTTC.

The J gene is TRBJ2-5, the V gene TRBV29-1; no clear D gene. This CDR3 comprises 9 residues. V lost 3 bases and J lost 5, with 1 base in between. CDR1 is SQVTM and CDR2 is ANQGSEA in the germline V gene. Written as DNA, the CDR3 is TGCAGCGTTGATGAGACCCAGTACTTC. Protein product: CSVDETQYF.

In DNA, the CDR3 is TGCGCCAGCAGCCAAGAAAGGCGGTCGTTCTCCTACAATGAGCAGTTCTTC. It translates to CASSQERRSFSYNEQFF. The gene calls are TRBV4-3 and TRBJ2-1; the D is unclear. The CDR3 has 17 amino acids. CDR1 is LGHNA, CDR2 YSLEER, per germline. Between the trimmed V and J ends, which lost 0 bases and 0 bases, there was a span of 12 bases.